The 13 T cell receptor beta chains given below trace back to one sample, sequenced in a study of shared clonotypes between healthy human individuals. Data came from immunoSEQ multiplex PCR; TCRdb stores just in-frame clones and leaves some out. This table holds roughly 2,300,000 clones, around 92% found once. Sequencing was performed on naive CD4+ T cells from PBMCs. Sample subset: CD45RA+ positively selected. These receptors originate from a man in his late teens or twenties in good health. Some clones in this sample may be carry-over from other donors' samples.

J is TRBJ1-1 and V is TRBV28; D gene ambiguous. The CDR3 extends over 12 amino acids. CDR1 is MDHEN and CDR2 is SYDVKM in the germline V gene. The V end was cut by 6 bases, the J end by 7 bases, with 12 bases between. CDR3 nucleotides: TGTGCCAGCAGCTCCTCATCTCGTGAAGCTTTCTTT. Protein sequence: CASSSSSREAFF.

This clone was detected a few times. CDR3 DNA: TGTGCCAGCAGCTTATTCGGACCAGGGAACACTGAAGCTTTCTTT. It translates to CASSLFGPGNTEAFF. The chain has TRBV7-2 and TRBJ1-1; D gene unclear. Trimming pared 2 bases from V and 1 base from J, leaving 11 bases between. CDR1 SGHTA and CDR2 FQGNSA come from the germline V gene. The CDR3 spans 15 residues.

Notes on this clone: The same CDR3 can be traced to other DNA sequences in this sample. The chain carries TRBV7-2 and TRBJ2-7; TRBD1 aligns across 7 bases. The CDR3 contains 14 residues. The germline V gene has CDR1 SGHTA and CDR2 FQGNSA. Unmatched junction bases numbered 3, after V lost 1 base and J lost 3 bases. DNA for the CDR3: TGTGCCAGCAGCTTAGACAGGGGTCGCTACGAGCAGTACTTC. As protein: CASSLDRGRYEQYF.

This clone was counted a single time. The chain links TRBV28 to TRBJ2-7; D perhaps matches TRBD2 (6 bases). This CDR3 region has 11 residues. Germline values: CDR1 MDHEN, CDR2 SYDVKM. V was clipped by 6 bases and J by 6 bases, with 9 bases between them. This CDR3 reads CASRLGGEQYF. Here the CDR3 DNA reads TGTGCCAGCAGGCTGGGGGGCGAGCAGTACTTC.

J is TRBJ2-1 and V is TRBV9, with 7 bases fitting TRBD1. Germline V gene data show CDR1 as SGDLS and CDR2 as YYNGEE. V lost 7 bases, J lost 3 bases, and 4 bases stayed unmatched. CDR3 length equals 13 residues. The CDR3 reads CASARDSYNEQFF. In DNA form, the CDR3 reads TGTGCCAGCGCCCGGGACAGCTACAATGAGCAGTTCTTC.

The V and J genes are TRBV10-3 and TRBJ1-1; D remains unclear. This CDR3 is built from 16 residues. The germline gives CDR1 ENHRY, CDR2 SYGVKD. Trimming took off 0 bases at V and 0 bases at J, with 11 bases between the two ends. CDR3 DNA: TGTGCCATCAGTGAGTCTTTGGGGTATATGAACACTGAAGCTTTCTTT. As protein: CAISESLGYMNTEAFF.

In its sample, this clone was seen once. This chain links TRBV7-9 with TRBJ1-3; D unresolved. Germline CDR1 reads SEHNR; CDR2 reads FQNEAQ (reference sequence). This CDR3 comprises 15 residues. The V end lost 4 bases, the J end lost 2 bases, and 12 bases lay between the germline ends. The CDR3 DNA reads TGTGCCAGCAGCTCAGGAGGCGGTACTGGAAACACCATATATTTT. Translated: CASSSGGGTGNTIYF.

The V gene is TRBV5-1, the J gene TRBJ2-2; 14 positions agree with TRBD2. The germline V gene has CDR1 SGHRS and CDR2 YFSETQ. V lost 7 bases, J lost 6 bases, and 5 bases stayed unmatched. The CDR3 runs 15 residues. CDR3 nucleotides: TGCGCCAGCTTCGGACTAGCGGGAGGTCCCGGGGAGCTGTTTTTT. Encoded protein: CASFGLAGGPGELFF.

The chain links TRBV6-1 to TRBJ2-7; the match to TRBD1 covers 9 bases. V lost 1 base to trimming and J lost 4 bases; unmatched junction nucleotides: 8. The CDR3 is 16 amino acids. Germline CDR1 and CDR2: MNHNS and SASEGT. The CDR3 spells CASSEVGQGSSYEQYF. CDR3 sequence (DNA): TGTGCCAGCAGTGAAGTGGGACAGGGTTCGTCTTACGAGCAGTACTTC.

Of note for this clone: Other DNA variants within this sample encode the same CDR3. The gene calls are TRBV5-1 and TRBJ2-7; 9 nucleotides line up with TRBD2. The germline V gene encodes CDR1 SGHRS and CDR2 YFSETQ. V gave up 0 bases and J gave up 4 bases; unmatched junction bases: 5. This CDR3 contains 15 residues. This CDR3 is CASSLVLAGNYEQYF. The CDR3 DNA follows: TGCGCCAGCAGCTTGGTTCTAGCGGGGAATTACGAGCAGTACTTC.

V gene TRBV5-1 combines with J gene TRBJ2-3; 11 bases align to TRBD2. The CDR3 totals 15 residues. CDR1 and CDR2 from the germline V gene are SGHRS and YFSETQ. V lost 3 bases and J lost 10; bases outside the gene matches: 10. The CDR3 sequence: CASSYYGTSGLPQYF. Written as DNA, the CDR3 is TGCGCCAGCAGCTATTACGGGACTAGCGGATTACCGCAGTATTTT.

The V call is TRBV5-1, the J call TRBJ2-7, with 9 bases lining up with TRBD2. V was clipped by 4 bases and J by 9 bases; unmatched bases: 17. The CDR3 runs 16 residues. Germline loops: CDR1 SGHRS, CDR2 YFSETQ. CDR3 loop: CASSPFGSGSQGVQYF. CDR3 in DNA: TGCGCCAGCAGCCCCTTCGGTAGCGGGAGTCAGGGGGTGCAGTACTTC.

The V gene is TRBV28, the J gene TRBJ1-4, with 8 positions matching TRBD1. The CDR3 has 19 amino acids. V trimming: 2 bases; J trimming: 4 bases; junction bases outside the gene matches: 15. Germline values: CDR1 MDHEN, CDR2 SYDVKM. The CDR3 sequence is CASSLPAPWDRSYNEKLFF. As DNA, the CDR3 is TGTGCCAGCAGTTTACCGGCCCCATGGGACAGGAGCTATAATGAAAAACTGTTTTTT.